This T cell receptor (beta chain) originates from a study of shared clonotypes between healthy human individuals. The study, taken as a whole, reports: Clonotypes which were not shared had lower generation probabilities than clonotypes that all four donors shared. Researchers found naive subsets generally carried larger estimated richness than memory subsets.

CDR3 length: 18 amino acids. Trimming at V came to 0 bases and at J to 0 bases, leaving 8 bases not matched to a gene. Germline V CDR1 and CDR2: LGHNA, YSLEER. Naive CD8 cells comprised CD45RO-negative, CCR7-positively selected cells, excluding terminally differentiated effector memory CD45RA+ cells. Assay used: immunoSEQ multiplex PCR; TCRdb lists only in-frame clones, some missing. The sample lists roughly 2,000,000 clones, around 96% occurring once. This clone was counted a single time. Its matching antigen is unknown. The V call is TRBV4-3, the J call TRBJ2-7; TRBD2 agrees at 10 bases. The sequencing sample was made of naive CD8+ T cells sorted from blood. The sequence derives from a young man in good health. The CDR3 loop is CASSQDGLAGESSYEQYF. The CDR3 DNA reads TGCGCCAGCAGCCAAGATGGGCTAGCGGGAGAGAGCTCCTACGAGCAGTACTTC.